Below, 2 T cell receptor beta chains from the same sample are listed, as sequenced in a study of T-cell reconstitution after alpha-beta-depleted transplantation in children. Unique molecular identifiers were incorporated during preparation of the TCRbeta library. TCRdb reanalysed the PCR reads using MiXCR and keeps one entry per CDR3 protein. The sample records hundreds of thousands of distinct CDR3 sequences, less than 20% being singletons. Sequencing was performed on PBMCs, mostly from graft donor cells, taken 360 days after TCRalphabeta/CD19-depleted stem cell transplant. The receptor source for this set is a male patient between 5 and 17 years old who had a stem cell transplant for acute lymphoblastic leukemia, so the T cells may come from the graft donor.

This clonotype was counted many times. The rearrangement uses TRBV12-3 or TRBV12-4 and TRBJ2-3, with a tentative D call TRBD1 (5 bases). Trimming cost V 6 bases and J 5 bases, with 12 bases left between them. This CDR3 is 13 amino acids long. CDR3 DNA: TGTGCCAGCAGGGGGCTCCGAGGAGATACGCAGTATTTT. This translates into CASRGLRGDTQYF.

V usage is TRBV7-6 and J usage is TRBJ2-1, with 8 bases matching TRBD2. The trim removed 4 bases at V and 4 bases at J, leaving 9 bases unmatched. This CDR3 contains 16 residues. The V gene's germline CDR1 is SGHVS and CDR2 FNYEAQ. The chain's CDR3 is CASSSPLSGRYNEQFF. In DNA, the CDR3 is TGTGCCAGCAGCTCCCCACTAAGCGGGAGATACAATGAGCAGTTCTTC.